This TCR beta chain was observed in a study of blood T cell repertoires in COVID-19. The overall study: Sites in the United States, Italy and Spain provided acute and convalescent COVID-19 samples. T cells, B-cell-depleted T cells, or PBMCs supplied cDNA or gDNA.

The CDR3 covers 16 residues. V lost 6 bases and J lost 2, with 19 bases in between. Germline CDR1 reads MNHEY; CDR2 reads SVGEGT. Seattle-derived patients entered the study during active infection and were followed longitudinally. Original processing methods: It was from reference gene primer amplification that nucleated cell counts were estimated. This table comes from immunoSEQ multiplex PCR, and its TCRdb copy is limited to in-frame clones, with some not included. That table gives V, J and clone size, and the DNA gave D and trimming. This table has about 260,000 clones, roughly 88% appearing once. This clone has ten or more counts.

This chain uses TRBV6-2 or TRBV6-3 with TRBJ1-2; TRBD1 is a possible D gene (5 bases). The sequence was obtained from an older woman with COVID-19, enrolled during active disease. Sequencing input: peripheral blood. The CDR3 region is CASRPLGGRLNYGYTF. The DNA of the CDR3 is TGTGCCAGCAGACCTCTGGGGGGACGGCTAAACTATGGCTACACCTTC.